Listed below are T cell receptor beta chains from one sample, sequenced in a study of siplizumab effects on memory and regulatory T cells. This table comes from immunoSEQ multiplex PCR, and its TCRdb copy is limited to in-frame clones, with some not included. Of approximately 92,000 clones in the sample, roughly 94% were seen once. Sample: non-Treg CD4+ T cells sorted from blood. These receptors came from a human donor in good health. Both conserved end residues are part of each CDR3. Fields, in order: D gene, J gene, V gene, clone size, CDR3 DNA, CDR3 protein. A D gene is named only where the DNA matches it firmly. Size is stated for part of the rows, as once, few or many counts, or as a class when the clone is expanded.

d_gene: TRBD2; j_gene: TRBJ2-7; v_gene: TRBV28; abundance: NA; CDR3nt: TGTGCCAGCAGTTTGCCCCGGACTAGCGGGAGTACGGGGGAGCAGTACTTC; CDR3aa: CASSLPRTSGSTGEQYF
d_gene: TRBD1; j_gene: TRBJ2-2; v_gene: TRBV6-5; abundance: NA; CDR3nt: TGTGCCAGCAGATCCGACAGGGAGATCACCGGGGAGCTGTTTTTT; CDR3aa: CASRSDREITGELFF
d_gene: NA; j_gene: TRBJ2-7; v_gene: TRBV5-1; abundance: NA; CDR3nt: TGCGCCAGCAGCTTGGATCACCACAGCAACGAGCAGTACTTC; CDR3aa: CASSLDHHSNEQYF
d_gene: NA; j_gene: TRBJ1-2; v_gene: TRBV30; abundance: NA; CDR3nt: TGTGCCTGGCGGCAGGGGAGCGGCTATGGCTACACCTTC; CDR3aa: CAWRQGSGYGYTF
d_gene: TRBD1; j_gene: TRBJ1-1; v_gene: TRBV30; abundance: NA; CDR3nt: TGTGCCTGGAACCGACAGGGGCAGCCTGAAGCTTTCTTT; CDR3aa: CAWNRQGQPEAFF
d_gene: TRBD2; j_gene: TRBJ2-3; v_gene: TRBV28; abundance: NA; CDR3nt: TGTGCCAGCAGTTTTAGCGGGAGCACAGATACGCAGTATTTT; CDR3aa: CASSFSGSTDTQYF
d_gene: TRBD1; j_gene: TRBJ2-7; v_gene: TRBV6-4; abundance: NA; CDR3nt: TGTGCCAGCTCACAGTACTTAGGGGGCCCCTACGAGCAGTACTTC; CDR3aa: CASSQYLGGPYEQYF
d_gene: TRBD1; j_gene: TRBJ2-1; v_gene: TRBV15; abundance: NA; CDR3nt: TGTGCCACCATTACCGTCGGGACAGGCTACAATGAGCAGTTCTTC; CDR3aa: CATITVGTGYNEQFF
d_gene: TRBD2; j_gene: TRBJ2-1; v_gene: TRBV2; abundance: NA; CDR3nt: TGTGCCAGCAGCCGGACTAGCGGGATGTATCATGAGCAGTTCTTC; CDR3aa: CASSRTSGMYHEQFF
d_gene: NA; j_gene: TRBJ1-2; v_gene: TRBV6-5; abundance: NA; CDR3nt: TGTGCCAGCAGCGCCTACAGGGCTGAGGGCTACACCTTC; CDR3aa: CASSAYRAEGYTF
d_gene: TRBD2; j_gene: TRBJ2-6; v_gene: TRBV11-3; abundance: NA; CDR3nt: TGTGCCAGCAGCTCGGGGGGCTCTGGGGCCAACGTCCTGACTTTC; CDR3aa: CASSSGGSGANVLTF
d_gene: NA; j_gene: TRBJ1-6; v_gene: TRBV15; abundance: NA; CDR3nt: TGTGCCACCAGCAGAGATGCGGGGTATAGTGGTTCACCCCTCCACTTT; CDR3aa: CATSRDAGYSGSPLHF
d_gene: TRBD1; j_gene: TRBJ1-1; v_gene: TRBV7-8; abundance: NA; CDR3nt: TGTGCCAGCAGCGTCCGGGACAGGCTCCTTATGAACACTGAAGCTTTCTTT; CDR3aa: CASSVRDRLLMNTEAFF
d_gene: NA; j_gene: TRBJ1-6; v_gene: TRBV4-1; abundance: NA; CDR3nt: TGCGCCAGCAGCCAGCGGGGCCTTAATTCACCCCTCCACTTT; CDR3aa: CASSQRGLNSPLHF
d_gene: NA; j_gene: TRBJ1-4; v_gene: TRBV5-1; abundance: NA; CDR3nt: TGCGCCAGCAGCTTGGCGTGGGGGGAAAAACTGTTTTTT; CDR3aa: CASSLAWGEKLFF
d_gene: NA; j_gene: TRBJ2-1; v_gene: TRBV7-2; abundance: few; CDR3nt: TGTGCCAGCAGCTTAGCTTTCGGGAGCTCCTACAATGAGCAGTTCTTC; CDR3aa: CASSLAFGSSYNEQFF
d_gene: TRBD2; j_gene: TRBJ2-1; v_gene: TRBV11-2; abundance: few; CDR3nt: TGTGCCAGCAGCTCAGCTCAAAGGGCTAGCGGGAGATACAATGAGCAGTTCTTC; CDR3aa: CASSSAQRASGRYNEQFF
d_gene: TRBD1; j_gene: TRBJ2-3; v_gene: TRBV28; abundance: NA; CDR3nt: TGTGCCAGCAGTCGACAGGGGGGAGTGACAGATACGCAGTATTTT; CDR3aa: CASSRQGGVTDTQYF
d_gene: NA; j_gene: TRBJ1-1; v_gene: TRBV10-3; abundance: NA; CDR3nt: TGTGCCATCAGTGAAGACGGGGGATCGGCTGAAGCTTTCTTT; CDR3aa: CAISEDGGSAEAFF
d_gene: NA; j_gene: TRBJ1-1; v_gene: TRBV7-9; abundance: NA; CDR3nt: TGTGCCAGCAGCTTAGTGGAGGATTGGGCTGAAGCTTTCTTT; CDR3aa: CASSLVEDWAEAFF
d_gene: NA; j_gene: TRBJ2-1; v_gene: TRBV4-1; abundance: once; CDR3nt: TGCGCCAGCAGCCAAGTATTACAGGTTAACAATGAGCAGTTCTTC; CDR3aa: CASSQVLQVNNEQFF
d_gene: NA; j_gene: TRBJ1-5; v_gene: TRBV7-2; abundance: NA; CDR3nt: TGTGCCAGCAGCTTAGCGGGGGCGGGTCAGCCCCAGCATTTT; CDR3aa: CASSLAGAGQPQHF
d_gene: TRBD2; j_gene: TRBJ2-7; v_gene: TRBV28; abundance: NA; CDR3nt: TGTGCCAGCAGTTTTACTCGAGCGGGAAAAAGGGGCTCCTACGAGCAGTACTTC; CDR3aa: CASSFTRAGKRGSYEQYF
d_gene: NA; j_gene: TRBJ2-1; v_gene: TRBV15; abundance: NA; CDR3nt: TGTGCCACCAGCAGATCACCTCTTAGCTCCTACAATGAGCAGTTCTTC; CDR3aa: CATSRSPLSSYNEQFF
d_gene: TRBD2; j_gene: TRBJ2-1; v_gene: TRBV9; abundance: NA; CDR3nt: TGTGCCAGCAGCGGCCCGACTAGCGGGAGGGGTGAGCAGTTCTTC; CDR3aa: CASSGPTSGRGEQFF
d_gene: NA; j_gene: TRBJ2-1; v_gene: TRBV19; abundance: NA; CDR3nt: TGTGCCAGTAGTACCTACGGGGGTAACGGTCCAAATGAGCAGTTCTTC; CDR3aa: CASSTYGGNGPNEQFF
d_gene: NA; j_gene: TRBJ2-5; v_gene: TRBV27; abundance: NA; CDR3nt: TGTGCCAGCAGTTTAAGGGGGTGGGAGACCCAGTACTTC; CDR3aa: CASSLRGWETQYF
d_gene: NA; j_gene: TRBJ1-5; v_gene: TRBV5-1; abundance: NA; CDR3nt: TGCGCCAGCAGCCCGGTGGGGATTGGGCAGCCCCAGCATTTT; CDR3aa: CASSPVGIGQPQHF
d_gene: NA; j_gene: TRBJ2-3; v_gene: TRBV7-8; abundance: NA; CDR3nt: TGTGCCAGCAGCTTCAGCGGGCTTAGCACAGATACGCAGTATTTT; CDR3aa: CASSFSGLSTDTQYF